The following is a T cell receptor beta chain sequence with its context. What it binds is not known. The germline V and J ends were trimmed by 4 bases and 9 bases, with 9 bases remaining between them. CDR3 length equals 11 residues. Germline CDR1 and CDR2: MGHDK and SYGVNS. This sample's RNA came from whole unsorted tissue. Distant lung tissue was collected more than 3 cm away from the tumor edge. Three rounds of nested PCR, following a modified ARM-PCR protocol, produced the TCRbeta library. TCRdb reprocessed the multiplex PCR reads via MiXCR and lists one record per CDR3 protein. Of 98,000 or so distinct CDR3 sequences detected, more than 80% appear once; the ten largest clones hold 30%. The data stem from a study of tumor and adjacent non-tumor tissue in lung cancer. Overall study results and limits: In normal lung, the top 100 clones were significantly more dominant than in tumor.

The receptor comes from a man aged 55 to 69 with small cell lung cancer. The chain uses TRBV25-1 and TRBJ1-2; no firm D call. What was sequenced was distant non-tumor lung tissue. The CDR3 coding sequence is TGTGCCAGCAGTGGTGGGATCTGCTACACCTTC. Encoded protein: CASSGGICYTF.